This T cell receptor (beta chain) was captured by sequencing in a study of T cells in Graves' hyperthyroidism and ophthalmopathy. CDR1 and CDR2 (germline): LGHDT, YNNKEL (reference sequence). This CDR3 has 17 amino acids. V gave up 8 bases and J gave up 0 bases; unmatched junction bases: 13. The study excluded patients with uncontrolled infection, other autoimmune disease, pregnancy or lactation. Clinical symptoms, serum thyroxine, TRAb, thyroid ultrasound and orbital computed tomography informed diagnoses. The sample, blood from the first hyperthyroidism diagnosis, precedes any ophthalmopathy symptoms. Only a few counts were recorded for this clonotype. The CDR3 regions of TCR beta were amplified from RNA transcripts. When the TCR CDR3 underwent first-round RT-PCR, the HTBI primer set was used. TCRdb reprocessed the multiplex PCR reads via MiXCR and lists one record per CDR3 protein. The sample lists approximately 370,000 distinct CDR3 sequences; roughly 15% were seen once.

Sequencing was performed on blood. The sequence was collected from a woman between 25 and 40 years old with Graves' hyperthyroidism that later progressed to Graves' ophthalmopathy. The chain has TRBV3-1 and TRBJ2-3; 8 positions match TRBD2. CDR3 loop: CASRGVSGTASTDTQYF. The CDR3 region has the DNA TGTGCCAGCCGAGGGGTTAGCGGGACGGCTAGCACAGATACGCAGTATTTT.